A selection of T cell receptor beta chains follows, all from one sample in a study of identical twins. TCRdb itself ran the 5' RACE reads through MiXCR, one entry per CDR3 protein. Counted here are over 250,000 distinct CDR3 sequences, 8% to 9.5% occurring once; the ten biggest clones make up approximately 7%. In addition, the sample was reused for a study of yellow fever vaccine responses in identical twins.

The sample consisted of CD8+ T cells sorted from blood. The receptors shown here come from a woman aged 18-30 years in good health. The CDR3 runs from the conserved cysteine through the conserved F or W. The D gene is left open where the match is weak. Only part of the rows carry a size: once, few, many, or a class if the clone is expanded.

d_gene: TRBD1
j_gene: TRBJ2-5
v_gene: TRBV5-1
abundance: .
CDR3aa: CASSLEGAVQETQYF
CDR3nt: TGCGCCAGCAGCTTGGAGGGGGCTGTACAAGAGACCCAGTACTTC

d_gene: TRBD2
j_gene: TRBJ2-7
v_gene: TRBV11-1
abundance: few
CDR3aa: CASSSPGTSGGPINYEQYF
CDR3nt: TGTGCCAGCAGCTCGCCCGGGACTAGCGGGGGACCGATCAACTACGAGCAGTACTTC

d_gene: TRBD1
j_gene: TRBJ2-5
v_gene: TRBV9
abundance: .
CDR3aa: CASSVGSGGLETQYF
CDR3nt: TGTGCCAGCAGCGTAGGGTCAGGGGGCTTGGAGACCCAGTACTTC

d_gene: .
j_gene: TRBJ2-7
v_gene: TRBV3-1
abundance: once
CDR3aa: CASSQDSGYYEQYF
CDR3nt: TGTGCCAGCAGCCAGGATTCAGGATACTACGAGCAGTACTTC

d_gene: .
j_gene: TRBJ1-4
v_gene: TRBV4-2
abundance: many
CDR3aa: CASSQARGQFNEKLFF
CDR3nt: TGTGCCAGCAGCCAAGCTCGAGGACAGTTTAATGAAAAACTGTTTTTT

d_gene: .
j_gene: TRBJ2-4
v_gene: TRBV4-3
abundance: many
CDR3aa: CASSQDLLTNQIGNIQYF
CDR3nt: TGCGCCAGCAGCCAAGATCTCCTGACGAACCAAATAGGGAACATTCAGTACTTC

d_gene: TRBD1
j_gene: TRBJ1-1
v_gene: TRBV15
abundance: many
CDR3aa: CATSIKGTGLTEAFF
CDR3nt: TGTGCCACCAGCATAAAGGGGACAGGCCTCACTGAAGCTTTCTTT

d_gene: .
j_gene: TRBJ1-6
v_gene: TRBV2
abundance: many
CDR3aa: CASNGVNSPLHF
CDR3nt: TGTGCCAGCAATGGGGTCAATTCACCCCTCCACTTT

d_gene: .
j_gene: TRBJ2-1
v_gene: TRBV11-2
abundance: many
CDR3aa: CASSSGGNRFF
CDR3nt: TGTGCCAGCAGCTCAGGAGGTAATCGGTTCTTC

d_gene: .
j_gene: TRBJ1-2
v_gene: TRBV2
abundance: .
CDR3aa: CASSDWGQPANYGYTF
CDR3nt: TGTGCCAGCAGTGACTGGGGGCAGCCAGCTAACTATGGCTACACCTTC

d_gene: TRBD2
j_gene: TRBJ2-3
v_gene: TRBV10-3
abundance: many
CDR3aa: CAISELGGGPADTQYF
CDR3nt: TGTGCCATCAGTGAATTGGGGGGAGGGCCCGCAGATACGCAGTATTTT

d_gene: .
j_gene: TRBJ2-5
v_gene: TRBV10-3
abundance: few
CDR3aa: CAAGSQWTLQETQYF
CDR3nt: TGTGCCGCGGGCAGCCAGTGGACACTCCAAGAGACCCAGTACTTC

d_gene: .
j_gene: TRBJ2-3
v_gene: TRBV29-1
abundance: many
CDR3aa: CSADMGGTQYF
CDR3nt: TGCAGCGCTGACATGGGAGGTACGCAGTATTTT

d_gene: TRBD2
j_gene: TRBJ2-1
v_gene: TRBV6-1
abundance: .
CDR3aa: CASFGREVDEQFF
CDR3nt: TGTGCCAGTTTCGGGCGGGAGGTCGATGAGCAGTTCTTC

d_gene: .
j_gene: TRBJ1-1
v_gene: TRBV29-1
abundance: many
CDR3aa: CSVEDDVVQGNTEAFF
CDR3nt: TGCAGCGTTGAAGATGATGTGGTCCAGGGGAACACTGAAGCTTTCTTT

d_gene: TRBD1
j_gene: TRBJ2-1
v_gene: TRBV6-4
abundance: .
CDR3aa: CASSAGQGPYNEQFF
CDR3nt: TGTGCCAGCAGTGCCGGACAGGGGCCCTACAATGAGCAGTTCTTC

d_gene: .
j_gene: TRBJ2-1
v_gene: TRBV16
abundance: .
CDR3aa: CASSQVTGAGQQFF
CDR3nt: TGTGCCAGCAGCCAAGTTACGGGGGCAGGACAGCAGTTCTTC

d_gene: .
j_gene: TRBJ2-7
v_gene: TRBV28
abundance: many
CDR3aa: CASSFWDIGSYEQYF
CDR3nt: TGTGCCAGCAGTTTCTGGGACATAGGTTCCTACGAGCAGTACTTC